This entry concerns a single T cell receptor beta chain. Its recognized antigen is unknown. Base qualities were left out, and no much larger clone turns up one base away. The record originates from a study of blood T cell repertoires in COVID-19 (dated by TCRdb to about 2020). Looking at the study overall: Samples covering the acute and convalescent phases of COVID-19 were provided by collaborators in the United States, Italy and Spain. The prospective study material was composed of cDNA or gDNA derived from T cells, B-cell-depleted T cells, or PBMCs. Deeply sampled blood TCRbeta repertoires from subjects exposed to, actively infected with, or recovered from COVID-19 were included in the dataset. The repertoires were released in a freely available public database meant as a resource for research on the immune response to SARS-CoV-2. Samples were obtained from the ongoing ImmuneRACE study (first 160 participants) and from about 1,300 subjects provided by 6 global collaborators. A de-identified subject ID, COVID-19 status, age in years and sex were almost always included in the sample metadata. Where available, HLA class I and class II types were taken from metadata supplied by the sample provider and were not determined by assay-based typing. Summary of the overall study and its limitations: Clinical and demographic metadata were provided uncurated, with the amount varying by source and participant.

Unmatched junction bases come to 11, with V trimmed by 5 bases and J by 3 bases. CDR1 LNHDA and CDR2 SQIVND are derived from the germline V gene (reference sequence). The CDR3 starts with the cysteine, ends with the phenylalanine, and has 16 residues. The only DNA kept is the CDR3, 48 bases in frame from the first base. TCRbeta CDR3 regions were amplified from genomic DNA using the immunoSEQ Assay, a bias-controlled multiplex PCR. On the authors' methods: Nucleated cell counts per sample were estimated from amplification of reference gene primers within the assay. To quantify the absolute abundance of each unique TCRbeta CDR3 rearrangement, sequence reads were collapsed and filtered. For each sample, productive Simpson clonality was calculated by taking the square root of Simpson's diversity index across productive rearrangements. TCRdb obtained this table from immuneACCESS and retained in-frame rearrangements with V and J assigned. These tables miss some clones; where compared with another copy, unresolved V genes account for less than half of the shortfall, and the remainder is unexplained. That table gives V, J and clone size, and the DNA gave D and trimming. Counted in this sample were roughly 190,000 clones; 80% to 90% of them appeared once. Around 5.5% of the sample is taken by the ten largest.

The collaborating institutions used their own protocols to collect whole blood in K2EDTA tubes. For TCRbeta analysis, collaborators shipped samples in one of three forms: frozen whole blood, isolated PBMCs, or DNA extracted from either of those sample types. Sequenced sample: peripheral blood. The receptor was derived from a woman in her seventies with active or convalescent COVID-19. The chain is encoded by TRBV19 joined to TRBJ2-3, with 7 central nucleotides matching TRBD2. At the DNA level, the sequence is TGTGCCAGTAGTCGTGGGAGCGGGATGGGGACAGATACGCAGTATTTT. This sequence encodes CASSRGSGMGTDTQYF.